This T cell receptor beta chain was identified in a study of blood T cell repertoires in COVID-19. In the source study's methods: From reference gene primer amplification, estimates of nucleated cell counts were derived. Libraries were prepared by immunoSEQ multiplex PCR; TCRdb keeps only in-frame clonotypes and omits some of them. The DNA gave D and trimming, while V, J and clone size come from that table. The sample includes some 70,000 clones, about 86% seen only once; the top ten take under 1.5%. The material sequenced was peripheral blood. The TCR sequence derives from an older woman with acute or convalescent COVID-19.

CDR3 loop: CASGTGLVGELFF. The CDR3 region has the DNA TGTGCCAGCGGGACAGGGCTGGTCGGGGAGCTGTTTTTT. The chain recombines TRBV19 with TRBJ2-2; 9 nucleotides line up with TRBD1. V was clipped by 9 bases and J by 7 bases; unmatched bases: 6. Germline values: CDR1 LNHDA, CDR2 SQIVND (reference sequence). This CDR3 has 13 amino acids.